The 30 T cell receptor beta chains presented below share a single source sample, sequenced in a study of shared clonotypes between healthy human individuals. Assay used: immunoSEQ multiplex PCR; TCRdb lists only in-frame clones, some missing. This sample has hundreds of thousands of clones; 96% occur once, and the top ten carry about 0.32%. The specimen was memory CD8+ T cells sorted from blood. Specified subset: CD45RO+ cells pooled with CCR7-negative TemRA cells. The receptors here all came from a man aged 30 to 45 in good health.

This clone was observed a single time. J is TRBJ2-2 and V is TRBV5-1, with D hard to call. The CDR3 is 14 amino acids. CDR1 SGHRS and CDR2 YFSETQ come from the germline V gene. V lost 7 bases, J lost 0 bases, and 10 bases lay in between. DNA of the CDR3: TGCGCCAGCCGGGCCCGCTCGAACACCGGGGAGCTGTTTTTT. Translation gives CASRARSNTGELFF.

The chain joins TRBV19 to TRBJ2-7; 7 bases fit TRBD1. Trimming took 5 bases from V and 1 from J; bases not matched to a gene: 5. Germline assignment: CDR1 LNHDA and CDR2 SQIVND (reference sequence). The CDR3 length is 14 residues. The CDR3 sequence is CASSGGQESYEQYF. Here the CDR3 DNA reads TGTGCCAGTAGTGGAGGACAGGAATCCTACGAGCAGTACTTC.

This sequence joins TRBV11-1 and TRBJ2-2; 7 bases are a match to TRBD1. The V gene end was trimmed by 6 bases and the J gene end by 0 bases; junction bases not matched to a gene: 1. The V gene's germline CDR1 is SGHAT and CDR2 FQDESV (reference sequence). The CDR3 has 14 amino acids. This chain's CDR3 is CASSQGANTGELFF. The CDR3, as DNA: TGTGCCAGCAGTCAGGGGGCGAACACCGGGGAGCTGTTTTTT. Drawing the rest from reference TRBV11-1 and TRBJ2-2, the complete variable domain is EAEVAQSPRYKITEKSQAVAFWCDPISGHATLYWYRQILGQGPELLVQFQDESVVDDSQLPKDRFSAERLKGVDSTLKIQPAELGDSAMYLCASSQGANTGELFFGEGSRLTVL.

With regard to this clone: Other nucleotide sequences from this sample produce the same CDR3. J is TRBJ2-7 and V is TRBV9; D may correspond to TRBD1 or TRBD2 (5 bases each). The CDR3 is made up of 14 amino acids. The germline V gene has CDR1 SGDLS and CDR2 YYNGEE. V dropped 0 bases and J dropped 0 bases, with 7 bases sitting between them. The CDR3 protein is CASSVGGSSYEQYF. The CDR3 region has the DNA TGTGCCAGCAGCGTAGGGGGGAGCTCCTACGAGCAGTACTTC. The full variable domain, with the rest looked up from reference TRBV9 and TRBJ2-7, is DSGVTQTPKHLITATGQRVTLRCSPRSGDLSVYWYQQSLDQGLQFLIQYYNGEERAKGNILERFSAQQFPDLHSELNLSSLELGDSALYFCASSVGGSSYEQYFGPGTRLTVT.

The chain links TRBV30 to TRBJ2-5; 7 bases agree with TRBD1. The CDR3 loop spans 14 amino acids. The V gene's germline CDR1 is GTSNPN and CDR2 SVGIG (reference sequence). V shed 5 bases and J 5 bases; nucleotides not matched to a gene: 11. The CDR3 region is CAWGRQGLKETQYF. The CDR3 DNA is TGTGCCTGGGGGAGACAGGGCCTCAAGGAGACCCAGTACTTC.

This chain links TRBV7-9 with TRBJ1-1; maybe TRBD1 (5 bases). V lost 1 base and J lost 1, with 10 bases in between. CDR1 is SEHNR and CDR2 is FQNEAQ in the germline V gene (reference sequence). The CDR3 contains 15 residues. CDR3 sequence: CASSLGSQGNTEAFF. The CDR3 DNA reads TGTGCCAGCAGCTTAGGTAGTCAGGGGAACACTGAAGCTTTCTTT.

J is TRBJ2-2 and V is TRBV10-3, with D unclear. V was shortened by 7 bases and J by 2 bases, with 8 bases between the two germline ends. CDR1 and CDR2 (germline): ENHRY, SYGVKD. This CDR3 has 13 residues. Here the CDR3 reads CAINGRNTGELFF. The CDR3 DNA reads TGTGCCATCAACGGCAGAAACACCGGGGAGCTGTTTTTT.

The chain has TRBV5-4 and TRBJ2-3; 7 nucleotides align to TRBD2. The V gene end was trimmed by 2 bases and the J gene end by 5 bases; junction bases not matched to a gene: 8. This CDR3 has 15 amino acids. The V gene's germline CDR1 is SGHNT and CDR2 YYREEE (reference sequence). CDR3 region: CASSFGGGHGDTQYF. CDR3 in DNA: TGTGCCAGCAGCTTTGGGGGAGGGCACGGAGATACGCAGTATTTT.

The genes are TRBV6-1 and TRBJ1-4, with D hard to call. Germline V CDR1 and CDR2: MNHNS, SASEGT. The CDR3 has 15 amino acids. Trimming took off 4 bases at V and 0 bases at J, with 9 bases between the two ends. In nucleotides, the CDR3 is TGTGCCAGCAGTGGGAGCCGTTCAACTAATGAAAAACTGTTTTTT. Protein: CASSGSRSTNEKLFF.

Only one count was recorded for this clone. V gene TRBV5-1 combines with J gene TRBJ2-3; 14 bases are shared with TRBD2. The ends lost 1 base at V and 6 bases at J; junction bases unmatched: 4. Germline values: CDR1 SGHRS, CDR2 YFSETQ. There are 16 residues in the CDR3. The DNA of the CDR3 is TGCGCCAGCAGCTTGTCGGGACTAGCGGGAGCGGATACGCAGTATTTT. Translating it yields CASSLSGLAGADTQYF.

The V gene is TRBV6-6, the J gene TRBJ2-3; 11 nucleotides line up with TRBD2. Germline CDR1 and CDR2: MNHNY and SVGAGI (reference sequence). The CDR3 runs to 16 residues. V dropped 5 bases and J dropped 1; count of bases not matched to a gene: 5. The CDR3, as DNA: TGTGCCAGCAGTACGCCACTAGCGGGGGGCACAGATACGCAGTATTTT. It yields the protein CASSTPLAGGTDTQYF.

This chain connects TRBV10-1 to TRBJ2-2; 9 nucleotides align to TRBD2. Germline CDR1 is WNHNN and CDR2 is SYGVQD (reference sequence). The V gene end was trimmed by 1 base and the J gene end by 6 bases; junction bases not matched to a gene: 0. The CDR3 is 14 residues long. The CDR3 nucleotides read TGCGCCAGCAGTGAGTTAGCGGGAGCCGGGGAGCTGTTTTTT. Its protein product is CASSELAGAGELFF.

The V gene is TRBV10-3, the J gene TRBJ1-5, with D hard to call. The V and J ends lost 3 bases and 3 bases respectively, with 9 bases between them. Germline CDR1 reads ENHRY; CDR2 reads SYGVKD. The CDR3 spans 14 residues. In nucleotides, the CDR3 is TGTGCCATCAGTGATGGGCAGGCCAATCAGCCCCAGCATTTT. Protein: CAISDGQANQPQHF.

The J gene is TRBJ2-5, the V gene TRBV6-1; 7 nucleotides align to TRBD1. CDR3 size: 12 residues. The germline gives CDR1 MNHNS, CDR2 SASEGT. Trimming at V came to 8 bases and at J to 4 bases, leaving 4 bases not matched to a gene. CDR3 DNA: TGTGCCAGCCGCAACAGGGGAGAGACCCAGTACTTC. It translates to CASRNRGETQYF.

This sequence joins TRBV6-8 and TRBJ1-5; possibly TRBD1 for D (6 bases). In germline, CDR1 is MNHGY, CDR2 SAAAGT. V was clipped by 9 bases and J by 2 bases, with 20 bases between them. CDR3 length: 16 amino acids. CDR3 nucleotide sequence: TGTGCCAGGGCAAAACGGACAGAAGGCGGCAATCAGCCCCAGCATTTT. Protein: CARAKRTEGGNQPQHF.

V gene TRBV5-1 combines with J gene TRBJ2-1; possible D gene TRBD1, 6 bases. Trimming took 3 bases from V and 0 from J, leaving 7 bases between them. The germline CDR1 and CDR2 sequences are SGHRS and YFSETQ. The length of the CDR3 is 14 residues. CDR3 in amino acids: CASSSDSSYNEQFF. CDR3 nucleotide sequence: TGCGCCAGCAGCTCGGACAGCTCCTACAATGAGCAGTTCTTC.

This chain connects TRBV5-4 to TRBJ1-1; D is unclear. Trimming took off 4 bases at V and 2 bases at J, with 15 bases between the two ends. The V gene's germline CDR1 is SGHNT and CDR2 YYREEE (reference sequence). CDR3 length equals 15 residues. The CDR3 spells CASSPRRTANTEAFF. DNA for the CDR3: TGTGCCAGCAGCCCCCGTCGGACGGCAAACACTGAAGCTTTCTTT.

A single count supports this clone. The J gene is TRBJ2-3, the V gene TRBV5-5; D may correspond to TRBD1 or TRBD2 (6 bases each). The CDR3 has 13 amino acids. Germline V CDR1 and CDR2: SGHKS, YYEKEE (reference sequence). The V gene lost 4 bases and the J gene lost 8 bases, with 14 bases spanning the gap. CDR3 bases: TGTGCCAGCAGCGGAGGGGGACTCTTTACGCAGTATTTT. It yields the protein CASSGGGLFTQYF.

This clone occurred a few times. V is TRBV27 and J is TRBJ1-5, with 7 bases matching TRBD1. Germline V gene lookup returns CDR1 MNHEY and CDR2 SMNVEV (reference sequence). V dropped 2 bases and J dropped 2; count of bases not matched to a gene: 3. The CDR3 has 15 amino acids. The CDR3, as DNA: TGTGCCAGCAGTTTAAAGGGGGCGCGCAATCAGCCCCAGCATTTT. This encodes CASSLKGARNQPQHF.

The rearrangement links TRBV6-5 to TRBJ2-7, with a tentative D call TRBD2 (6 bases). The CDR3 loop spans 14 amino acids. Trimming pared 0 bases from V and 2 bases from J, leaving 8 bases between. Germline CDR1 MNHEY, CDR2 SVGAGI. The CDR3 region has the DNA TGTGCCAGCAGTTACTCGTGGAGGGCCTACGAGCAGTACTTC. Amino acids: CASSYSWRAYEQYF.

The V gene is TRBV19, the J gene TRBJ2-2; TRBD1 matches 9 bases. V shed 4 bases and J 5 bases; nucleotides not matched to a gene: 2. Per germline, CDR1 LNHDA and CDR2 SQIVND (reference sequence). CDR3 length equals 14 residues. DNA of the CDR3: TGTGCCAGTAGTAACAGGGGGCGAACCGGGGAGCTGTTTTTT. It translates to CASSNRGRTGELFF.

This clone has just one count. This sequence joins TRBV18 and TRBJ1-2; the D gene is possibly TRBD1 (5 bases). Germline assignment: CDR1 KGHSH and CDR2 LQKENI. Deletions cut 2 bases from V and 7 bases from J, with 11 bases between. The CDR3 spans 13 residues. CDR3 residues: CASSPEGSAGYTF. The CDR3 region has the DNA TGTGCCAGCTCACCAGAGGGGTCGGCTGGCTACACCTTC.

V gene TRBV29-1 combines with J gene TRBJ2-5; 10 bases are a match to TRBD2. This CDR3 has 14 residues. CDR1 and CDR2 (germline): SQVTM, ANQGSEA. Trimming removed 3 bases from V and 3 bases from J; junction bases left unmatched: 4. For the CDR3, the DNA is TGCAGCGTTGATGTGCTAGCGGGGGAAGAGACCCAGTACTTC. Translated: CSVDVLAGEETQYF.

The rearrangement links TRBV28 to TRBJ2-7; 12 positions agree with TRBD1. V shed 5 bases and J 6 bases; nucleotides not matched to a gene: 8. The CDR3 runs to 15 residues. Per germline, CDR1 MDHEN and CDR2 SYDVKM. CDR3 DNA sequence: TGTGCCAGCAGTCACCGGGACAGGGGGCTTGGCGAGCAGTACTTC. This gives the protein CASSHRDRGLGEQYF.

CDR3 in DNA: TGTGCCAGCAGCGGCCCCTACAGGGAGGGCTCTGAAGCTTTCTTT. It is translated as CASSGPYREGSEAFF. The chain couples TRBV21-1 to TRBJ1-1. TRBV21-1 is flagged as a pseudogene. The CDR3 consists of 15 residues.

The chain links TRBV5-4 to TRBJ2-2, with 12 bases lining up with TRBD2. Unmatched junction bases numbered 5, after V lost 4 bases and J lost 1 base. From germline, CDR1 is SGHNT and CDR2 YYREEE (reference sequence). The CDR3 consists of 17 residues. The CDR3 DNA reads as TGTGCCAGCAGCCCGCCGGGACTAGCGGGGAACACCGGGGAGCTGTTTTTT. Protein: CASSPPGLAGNTGELFF.

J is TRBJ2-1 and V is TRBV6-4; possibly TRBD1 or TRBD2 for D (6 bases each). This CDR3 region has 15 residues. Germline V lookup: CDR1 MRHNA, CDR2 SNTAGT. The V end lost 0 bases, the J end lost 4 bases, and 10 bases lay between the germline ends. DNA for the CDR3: TGTGCCAGCAGTGACTCAGAGGGGGGTTACAATGAGCAGTTCTTC. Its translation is CASSDSEGGYNEQFF.

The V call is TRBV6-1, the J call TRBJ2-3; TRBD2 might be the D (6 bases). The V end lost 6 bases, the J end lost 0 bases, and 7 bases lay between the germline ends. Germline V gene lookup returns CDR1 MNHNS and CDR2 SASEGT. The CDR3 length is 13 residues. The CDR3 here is CASRLASTDTQYF. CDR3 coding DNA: TGTGCCAGCAGACTAGCTAGCACAGATACGCAGTATTTT.

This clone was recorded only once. The CDR3 DNA reads TGTGCCAGCAGTTGGACTAGCGGGAGTGGGGAGACCCAGTACTTC. Its protein product is CASSWTSGSGETQYF. The chain recombines TRBV6-6 with TRBJ2-5; 13 positions match TRBD2. V dropped 4 bases and J dropped 5; count of bases not matched to a gene: 4. This CDR3 region has 15 residues. The V gene's germline CDR1 is MNHNY and CDR2 SVGAGI (reference sequence).

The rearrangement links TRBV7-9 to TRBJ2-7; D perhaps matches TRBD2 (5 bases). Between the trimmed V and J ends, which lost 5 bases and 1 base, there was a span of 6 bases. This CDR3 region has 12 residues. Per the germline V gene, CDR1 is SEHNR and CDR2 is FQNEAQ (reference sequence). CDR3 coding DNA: TGTGCCAGCAGCCGCGGGTCCTACGAGCAGTACTTC. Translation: CASSRGSYEQYF. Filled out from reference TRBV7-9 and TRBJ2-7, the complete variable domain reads DTGVSQNPRHKITKRGQNVTFRCDPISEHNRLYWYRQTLGQGPEFLTYFQNEAQLEKSRLLSDRFSAERPKGSFSTLEIQRTEQGDSAMYLCASSRGSYEQYFGPGTRLTVT.